This T cell receptor beta chain comes out of a study of response to subunit inactivated influenza vaccine. Whole-study results and caveats: Each seasonal flu vaccination may recruit only limited new T cells, authors suggested.

The CDR3 length is 16 residues. From germline, CDR1 is MNHEY and CDR2 SMNVEV (reference sequence). V gave up 7 bases and J gave up 1 base; unmatched junction bases: 8. TCRdb fed the RT-PCR reads into MiXCR, producing one record per CDR3 protein. The repertoire holds hundreds of thousands of distinct CDR3 sequences, with approximately 7.6% as singletons. This clonotype was recorded many times. The antigen remains undetermined. This chain links TRBV27 with TRBJ2-3, with 10 nucleotides matching TRBD1. This TCR came from a man aged 45-69 years who received an inactivated influenza vaccine. This specimen consisted of PBMCs from blood, obtained less than 30 months after vaccination. The DNA of the CDR3 is TGTGCCAGCACCGTTTGGGGGACAGGGGGCACAGATACGCAGTATTTT. This translates into CASTVWGTGGTDTQYF.